A selection of T cell receptor beta chains follows, all from one sample in a study of ipilimumab plus nivolumab after autologous stem cell transplantation. TCRdb's copy holds only in-frame clones and misses some; the assay was immunoSEQ multiplex PCR. The sample contains over 80,000 clones, about 83% of which appear only once. This specimen was PBMCs, taken in a trial of ipilimumab plus nivolumab as post-transplant consolidation. Receptors originate from a male donor with diffuse large B-cell lymphoma. The CDR3 runs from the conserved cysteine through the conserved F or W. The D gene is left open where the match is weak. For some rows the clone size is stated as once, few or many, or as a class when expanded; others skip it.

v_gene	d_gene	abundance	j_gene	CDR3aa	CDR3nt
TRBV18	TRBD1	NA	TRBJ2-7	CASSPWTGPYEQYF	TGTGCCAGCTCACCCTGGACAGGCCCCTACGAGCAGTACTTC
TRBV7-9	NA	few	TRBJ2-5	CASSLAGAGPETQYF	TGTGCCAGCAGCTTAGCGGGGGCGGGGCCAGAGACCCAGTACTTC
TRBV5-1	TRBD2	NA	TRBJ2-3	CASSLVSGGEDTQYF	TGCGCCAGCAGCTTGGTTAGCGGGGGGGAAGATACGCAGTATTTT
TRBV7-2	TRBD2	NA	TRBJ2-1	CASSATSGGYNEQFF	TGTGCCAGCAGCGCTACTAGCGGGGGGTACAATGAGCAGTTCTTC
TRBV2	NA	NA	TRBJ2-3	CASKIQRAGTDTQYF	TGTGCCAGCAAAATCCAGAGGGCCGGCACAGATACGCAGTATTTT
TRBV18	NA	NA	TRBJ1-1	CASSPPGPRIEAFF	TGTGCCAGCTCACCACCGGGACCACGGATTGAAGCTTTCTTT
TRBV5-1	NA	few	TRBJ2-5	CASSGQETQYF	TGCGCCAGCAGCGGCCAAGAGACCCAGTACTTC
TRBV7-3	TRBD2	few	TRBJ2-3	CASSPSAYGGNTQYF	TGTGCCAGCAGCCCATCGGCCTACGGGGGGAATACGCAGTATTTT
TRBV7-2	TRBD1	NA	TRBJ1-4	CASSLVGQGATNEKLFF	TGTGCCAGCAGCTTAGTAGGTCAGGGGGCAACTAATGAAAAACTGTTTTTT
TRBV9	NA	NA	TRBJ1-4	CASSVGEGSWEKLFF	TGTGCCAGCAGCGTAGGAGAGGGTTCGTGGGAAAAACTGTTTTTT
TRBV5-1	NA	NA	TRBJ2-5	CASSLGTSAQETQYF	TGCGCCAGCAGCTTAGGGACATCCGCGCAAGAGACCCAGTACTTC
TRBV29-1	NA	few	TRBJ2-5	CSVEDGVGGAETQYF	TGCAGCGTTGAAGATGGGGTAGGGGGGGCAGAGACCCAGTACTTC
TRBV12-5	NA	NA	TRBJ1-1	CASGSPLGGVSTEAFF	TGTGCTAGTGGTTCCCCCCTAGGTGGGGTCAGCACTGAAGCTTTCTTT
TRBV11-2	NA	NA	TRBJ2-5	CASSPTRGENQETQYF	TGTGCCAGCAGCCCCACCCGTGGGGAAAATCAAGAGACCCAGTACTTC
TRBV18	TRBD1	few	TRBJ1-1	CASSPTGPNTEAFF	TGTGCCAGCTCACCGACAGGGCCGAACACTGAAGCTTTCTTT
TRBV20-1	TRBD2	NA	TRBJ2-5	CSASASREQYF	TGCAGTGCTAGCGCCTCGCGGGAGCAGTACTTC
TRBV2	TRBD2	NA	TRBJ2-7	CASRLTSGGVKIPTKQYF	TGTGCCAGCAGGCTCACTAGCGGGGGGGTCAAAATTCCTACGAAGCAGTACTTC
TRBV7-9	NA	NA	TRBJ1-4	CASSSNVATNEKLFF	TGTGCCAGCAGCTCCAACGTCGCGACTAATGAAAAACTGTTTTTT
TRBV7-8	NA	NA	TRBJ2-1	CASSLEGGSYNEQFF	TGTGCCAGCAGCTTAGAGGGGGGCTCCTACAATGAGCAGTTCTTC
TRBV6-6	NA	NA	TRBJ2-6	CASTETFSGANVLTF	TGTGCCAGCACCGAGACATTCTCCGGGGCCAACGTCCTGACTTTC
TRBV5-1	NA	NA	TRBJ1-1	CASSLLTPGNTEAFF	TGCGCCAGCAGCTTGCTTACGCCGGGGAACACTGAAGCTTTCTTT
TRBV30	TRBD1	NA	TRBJ1-4	CAWSVGGGDYINEKLFF	TGTGCCTGGAGTGTAGGAGGGGGCGATTATATTAATGAAAAACTGTTTTTT
TRBV9	NA	once	TRBJ2-3	CASSGRSRTDTQYF	TGTGCCAGCAGCGGTAGGTCTCGCACAGATACGCAGTATTTT
TRBV10-3	TRBD1	few	TRBJ2-5	CATATGQETQYF	TGTGCCACCGCGACAGGGCAAGAGACCCAGTACTTC
TRBV7-9	TRBD1	NA	TRBJ2-2	CASRLTGAGELFF	TGTGCCAGCAGACTCACAGGGGCGGGGGAGCTGTTTTTT
TRBV19	NA	NA	TRBJ2-7	CASSSQQGGSDEQYF	TGTGCCAGTAGTAGCCAACAGGGGGGGAGTGACGAGCAGTACTTC
TRBV4-1	NA	NA	TRBJ1-1	CASSQDMGAAFF	TGCGCCAGCAGCCAAGATATGGGAGCGGCTTTCTTT
TRBV10-3	NA	few	TRBJ2-3	CAISSPDQLTDTQYF	TGTGCCATCAGTTCCCCCGACCAACTCACAGATACGCAGTATTTT
TRBV5-1	NA	NA	TRBJ2-5	CASSSGLRDSQETQYF	TGCGCCAGCAGCTCGGGACTTCGGGACAGCCAAGAGACCCAGTACTTC
TRBV6-4	NA	many	TRBJ1-2	CASSFERNYGYTF	TGTGCCAGCAGTTTTGAGAGGAACTATGGCTACACCTTC
TRBV9	NA	NA	TRBJ1-1	CASSEDPENTEAFF	TGTGCCAGCAGCGAAGACCCAGAGAACACTGAAGCTTTCTTT
TRBV4-2	TRBD2	NA	TRBJ2-5	CASSQGSSGATKETQYF	TGTGCCAGCAGCCAAGGTTCTAGCGGGGCTACTAAAGAGACCCAGTACTTC
TRBV27	TRBD2	NA	TRBJ2-1	CASSSFGLAGAPNEQFF	TGTGCCAGCAGTTCCTTTGGACTAGCGGGGGCCCCCAATGAGCAGTTCTTC
TRBV5-1	NA	few	TRBJ2-5	CASREEGAEGETQYF	TGCGCCAGCAGGGAGGAGGGGGCGGAAGGAGAGACCCAGTACTTC
TRBV5-4	TRBD2	NA	TRBJ2-1	CASSLAGGPGEQFF	TGTGCCAGCAGCTTGGCGGGGGGGCCTGGTGAGCAGTTCTTC
TRBV11-2	TRBD2	NA	TRBJ2-3	CASSRLAGAVDTQYF	TGTGCCAGCAGCCGACTAGCGGGGGCCGTAGATACGCAGTATTTT
TRBV4-1	NA	few	TRBJ1-1	CASSQDPRNTEAFF	TGCGCCAGCAGCCAAGATCCGAGGAACACTGAAGCTTTCTTT
TRBV14	NA	NA	TRBJ1-2	CASSQDLQGNGYTF	TGTGCCAGCAGCCAAGATCTCCAGGGAAATGGCTACACCTTC
TRBV7-2	NA	NA	TRBJ1-6	CASSKRNRGNSPLHF	TGTGCCAGCAGCAAACGAAACCGCGGCAATTCACCCCTCCACTTT
TRBV6-1	TRBD1	NA	TRBJ2-5	CASSWDRDPRETQYF	TGTGCCAGCAGTTGGGACAGGGACCCTCGGGAGACCCAGTACTTC
TRBV10-3	NA	NA	TRBJ1-1	CATWRPGETEAFF	TGTGCCACTTGGCGGCCAGGGGAGACTGAAGCTTTCTTT
TRBV4-1	NA	NA	TRBJ1-1	CASSQRTAVNTEAFF	TGCGCCAGCAGCCAAAGGACAGCAGTGAACACTGAAGCTTTCTTT